This T cell receptor (beta chain) appears in the sequencing data of a study of PD-1 blockade in mismatch repair-deficient tumors. Study-wide results and limits: After pembrolizumab, tumor-resident clones rose rapidly, then generally contracted before radiologic responses.

Method: immunoSEQ multiplex PCR; TCRdb's copy keeps in-frame clones and lacks some. The sample contains fewer than 10,000 clones, around 85% of which appear only once. Concerning this clone itself: Its antigen remains unknown.

All patients were mismatch repair deficient, assessed by either PCR or immunohistochemistry. A few pembrolizumab responders had their TCRs sequenced. The sequence was collected from an adult with mismatch repair-deficient cancer. The material was PBMCs, obtained about 48 weeks after starting pembrolizumab.

CDR3 bases: TGTGCCAGCAGTTACTTGGGGGGATCGAACACCGGGGAGCTGTTTTTT. Translating gives CASSYLGGSNTGELFF. This sequence joins TRBV6-5 and TRBJ2-2; TRBD2 is a possible D gene (6 bases). Germline V CDR1 and CDR2: MNHEY, SVGAGI. Trimming took off 1 base at V and 0 bases at J, with 9 bases between the two ends. The length of the CDR3 is 16 residues.